This TCR beta chain was sequenced during a study of T cells in Graves' hyperthyroidism and ophthalmopathy. Study-wide findings and caveats: The blood repertoire included most of the expanded thyroid clonotypes above 0.001.

This clonotype has at least ten counts. The antigen is unknown. This CDR3 has 15 amino acids. In germline, CDR1 is MDHEN, CDR2 SYDVKM. Unmatched junction bases numbered 5, after V lost 5 bases and J lost 0 bases. TCR beta CDR3 sequences were amplified from RNA transcripts. During a first-round RT-PCR of the TCR CDR3, the HTBI primer set was used. TCRdb recomputed calls from the multiplex PCR reads with MiXCR, one row per CDR3 protein. This sample carries nearly 600,000 distinct CDR3 sequences, over 11% of them seen once, and the ten largest clones take less than 6%. This clonotype was sampled from a woman in her twenties or thirties with Graves' hyperthyroidism that later progressed to Graves' ophthalmopathy. Material: blood. The chain joins TRBV28 to TRBJ1-1, with 8 bases lining up with TRBD1. DNA of the CDR3: TGTGCCAGCAGTGCTCCAGGGGGCATGAACACTGAAGCTTTCTTT. This translates into CASSAPGGMNTEAFF.